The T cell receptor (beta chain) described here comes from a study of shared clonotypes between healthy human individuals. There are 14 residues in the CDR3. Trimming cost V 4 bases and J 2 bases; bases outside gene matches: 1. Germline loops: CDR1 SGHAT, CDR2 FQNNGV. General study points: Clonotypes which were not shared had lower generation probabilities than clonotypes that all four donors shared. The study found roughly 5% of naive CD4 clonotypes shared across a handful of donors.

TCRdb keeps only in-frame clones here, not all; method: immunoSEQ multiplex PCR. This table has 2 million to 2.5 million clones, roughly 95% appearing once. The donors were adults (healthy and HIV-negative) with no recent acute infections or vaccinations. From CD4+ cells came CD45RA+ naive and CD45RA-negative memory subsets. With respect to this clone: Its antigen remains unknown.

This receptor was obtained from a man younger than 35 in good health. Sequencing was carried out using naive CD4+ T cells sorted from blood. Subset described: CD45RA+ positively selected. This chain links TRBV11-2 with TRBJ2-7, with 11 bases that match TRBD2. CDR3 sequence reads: CASSWGLAAYEQYF. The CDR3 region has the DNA TGTGCCAGCAGCTGGGGACTAGCGGCCTACGAGCAGTACTTC.